This T cell receptor beta chain was captured in a study of ipilimumab plus nivolumab after autologous stem cell transplantation. The assay was immunoSEQ multiplex PCR, and TCRdb's table has in-frame clones only and misses some. Of 84,000 or so clones in the sample, approximately 86% were seen once. Dosing: nivolumab 3 mg/kg IV, weeks 1, 4, 7, 10, then every two weeks to week 26. This clone was observed a few times. Germline assignment: CDR1 SGHAT and CDR2 FQNNGV. Trimming took off 1 base at V and 8 bases at J, with 5 bases between the two ends. This CDR3 is 12 amino acids long. Sequenced material: PBMCs, taken in a trial of ipilimumab plus nivolumab as post-transplant consolidation. The V call is TRBV11-2, the J call TRBJ2-2, with D uncertain. The source is a male donor with diffuse large B-cell lymphoma. The DNA for the CDR3 is TGTGCCAGCAGCTTAGCGAGGGGGGAGCTGTTTTTT. Amino acid sequence: CASSLARGELFF. The variable domain in full, completed from reference TRBV11-2 and TRBJ2-2, reads EAGVAQSPRYKIIEKRQSVAFWCNPISGHATLYWYQQILGQGPKLLIQFQNNGVVDDSQLPKDRFSAERLKGVDSTLKIQPAKLEDSAVYLCASSLARGELFFGEGSRLTVL.